These 3 T cell receptor beta chains share one sample of origin, sequenced in a study of blood T cell repertoires in COVID-19. Data came from immunoSEQ multiplex PCR; TCRdb stores just in-frame clones and leaves some out. The data contain about 310,000 clones, approximately 90% of them singletons. Sequencing was done on a sample of PBMCs or T cells enriched from blood (not recorded which). Every receptor here comes from a woman aged 35 to 49 who had recovered from COVID-19.

V usage is TRBV9 and J usage is TRBJ1-2; 7 nucleotides agree with TRBD1. The length of the CDR3 is 16 residues. V was pared by 6 bases and J by 0 bases, with 11 bases of the junction left unmatched. The germline CDR1 and CDR2 sequences are SGDLS and YYNGEE. CDR3 region: CASIPGQTLTNYGYTF. The CDR3 DNA sequence: TGTGCCAGCATCCCGGGACAGACGCTCACTAACTATGGCTACACCTTC.

This chain joins TRBV5-8 and TRBJ1-5; D ambiguous. From germline, CDR1 is SGHTS and CDR2 YDEGEE. The CDR3 is 15 amino acids. Trimming shortened V by 4 bases and J by 2 bases, and 13 bases separated the two germline ends. The CDR3 bases are TGTGCCAGCAGCCCGCCGGGAGAGGGCAATCAGCCCCAGCATTTT. Residues: CASSPPGEGNQPQHF.

V usage is TRBV7-8 and J usage is TRBJ2-7; maybe TRBD1 (6 bases). CDR3 length equals 16 residues. Trimming removed 3 bases from V and 0 bases from J, with 15 bases in between. In germline, CDR1 is SGHVS, CDR2 FQNEAQ. CDR3 amino acids: CASSLGDIRSSYEQYF. The CDR3 coding sequence is TGTGCCAGCAGCTTGGGGGACATCAGGAGCTCCTACGAGCAGTACTTC.